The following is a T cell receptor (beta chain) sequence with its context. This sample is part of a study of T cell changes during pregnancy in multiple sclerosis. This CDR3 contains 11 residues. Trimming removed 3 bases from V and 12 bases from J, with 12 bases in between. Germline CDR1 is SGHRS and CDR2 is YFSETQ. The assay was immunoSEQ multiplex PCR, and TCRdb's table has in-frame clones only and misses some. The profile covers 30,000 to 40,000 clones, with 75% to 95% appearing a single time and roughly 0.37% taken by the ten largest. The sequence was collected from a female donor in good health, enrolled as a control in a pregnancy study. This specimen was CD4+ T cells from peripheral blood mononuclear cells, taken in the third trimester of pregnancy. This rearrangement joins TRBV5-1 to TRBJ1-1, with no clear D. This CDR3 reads CASSSEDLTFF. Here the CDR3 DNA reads TGCGCCAGCAGCTCCGAGGACTTGACTTTCTTT.